This passage covers 32 T cell receptor beta chains from one sample sequenced in a study of blood T cells in healthy people across ages. For the second PCR, which ran for 7 to 11 cycles, a sample-barcoded 5' primer and a J-beta primer mix were used. TCRdb reprocessed the 5' RACE reads via MiXCR and lists one record per CDR3 protein. The sample lists approximately 1.5 million distinct CDR3 sequences; almost 35% were seen once. Sequenced sample: blood. The receptor source for this set is a woman aged 25-40 years in good health.

The chain employs TRBV7-9 and TRBJ2-1, with D perhaps matching TRBD2 (6 bases). The CDR3 has 16 amino acids. V lost 5 bases and J 4 bases, leaving 18 bases between the germline ends. Germline CDR1 is SEHNR and CDR2 is FQNEAQ (reference sequence). For the CDR3, the DNA is TGTGCCAGCAGCCTACTGTGGAGGGCCGATTACAATGAGCAGTTCTTC. Translating gives CASSLLWRADYNEQFF.

This clonotype is a singleton in its sample. At one end the junction does not follow the germline gene, possibly because of a read error. The chain is built from TRBV6-1 and TRBJ2-7; 9 bases are a match to TRBD1. The CDR3 runs to 13 residues. The germline CDR1 and CDR2 sequences are MNHNS and SASEGT. DNA of the CDR3: TGTGCCAGCGGGACAGGGACAGGGTACGAGCTGTACTTC. It translates to CASGTGTGYELYF.

This clonotype was seen only a few times. One end of the junction varies from germline; a read error may be responsible. CDR3 sequence (DNA): TGCGCCAGCAGCTTGGGACGCTACTCTGGAAACACCAGATATTTT. Amino acids: CASSLGRYSGNTRYF. The chain carries TRBV5-1 and TRBJ1-3; D not resolved. In germline, CDR1 is SGHRS, CDR2 YFSETQ. CDR3 length equals 15 residues.

The chain has TRBV7-6 and TRBJ1-1; possible D gene TRBD1, 6 bases. The germline V gene has CDR1 SGHVS and CDR2 FNYEAQ. CDR3 length equals 15 residues. V was cut by 5 bases and J by 5 bases, with 18 bases left in between. The CDR3 DNA sequence: TGTGCCAGCAGCGGCCGGGACAAAAGGGGTACTGAAGCTTTCTTT. This gives the protein CASSGRDKRGTEAFF.

This chain links TRBV24-1 with TRBJ1-5; 7 bases fit TRBD1. CDR1 and CDR2 from the germline V gene are KGHDR and SFDVKD. Trimming at V came to 3 bases and at J to 4 bases, leaving 20 bases not matched to a gene. The CDR3 contains 20 residues. DNA of the CDR3: TGTGCCACCAGTGATGGGGGGACAGAGTTTACCCTTTTATGGAATCAGCCCCAGCATTTT. It encodes CATSDGGTEFTLLWNQPQHF.

This chain joins TRBV12-3 or TRBV12-4 and TRBJ1-1, with 9 bases aligning to TRBD1. The CDR3 runs 12 residues. Trimming took 11 bases from V and 6 from J; bases not matched to a gene: 7. The CDR3 here is CAAKTGGAEAFF. The CDR3 bases are TGTGCCGCTAAGACAGGGGGGGCTGAAGCTTTCTTT.

This clonotype was picked up a small number of times. The chain uses TRBV4-1 and TRBJ2-3, with TRBD1 matching 9 bases. From germline, CDR1 is MGHRA and CDR2 YSYEKL. This CDR3 has 18 residues. With V trimmed by 3 bases and J by 1 base, 11 bases remained unmatched. CDR3 region: CASSQGPYRGQGTDTQYF. As DNA, the CDR3 is TGCGCCAGCAGCCAGGGCCCCTACAGGGGGCAGGGCACAGATACGCAGTATTTT.

The V and J genes are TRBV27 and TRBJ2-7; D could derive from TRBD1 or TRBD2 (7 bases each). CDR3 length: 18 residues. V was clipped by 9 bases and J by 4 bases, with 31 bases between them. CDR1 and CDR2 (germline): MNHEY, SMNVEV (reference sequence). CDR3 residues: CASAPGGRGYGGGYEQYF. CDR3 DNA sequence: TGTGCCAGTGCCCCCGGCGGCAGGGGGTATGGGGGGGGATACGAGCAGTACTTC.

The chain combines TRBV3-1 with TRBJ2-4, with D unresolved. The J call may be mistaken, given a closer DNA end match to TRBJ2-7. Germline CDR1 reads LGHDT; CDR2 reads YNNKEL (reference sequence). The CDR3 loop spans 12 amino acids. CDR3 bases: TGTGCCAGCAGCCAACTGGACCACGAGCAGTACTTC. This translates into CASSQLDHEQYF.

The chain joins TRBV13 to TRBJ2-7, with TRBD2 matching 8 bases. J gave up 6 bases and V 0 bases, and 10 bases lay outside the gene matches. The CDR3 spans 16 residues. CDR1 and CDR2 from the germline V gene are PRHDT and FYEKMQ (reference sequence). For the CDR3, the DNA is TGTGCCAGCAGCTTAGGGTTTGAGCGGGAGACCGGCGAGCAGTACTTC. This sequence encodes CASSLGFERETGEQYF.

Ten or more counts support this clonotype. This chain joins TRBV4-2 and TRBJ1-1; no clear D gene. The CDR3 is 15 residues long. V lost 2 bases, J lost 5 bases, and 15 bases lay in between. In germline, CDR1 is LGHNA, CDR2 YNFKEQ. The CDR3 region has the DNA TGTGCCAGCAGCCAAATTTTGGGCAGGAGGACTGAAGCTTTCTTT. This gives the protein CASSQILGRRTEAFF.

As for this clonotype: One end of the junction does not line up with germline, which may come from a read error. The chain uses TRBV6-1 and TRBJ1-1; 7 bases match TRBD1. CDR3 size: 14 residues. Germline CDR1 and CDR2: MNHNS and SASEGT. CDR3 nucleotide sequence: TGTGTCAGCAGTGCACTAGGGACAGCCACTGAAGCTTTCTTT. This codes for CVSSALGTATEAFF.

The chain recombines TRBV29-1 with TRBJ2-5; D is ambiguous. The germline V gene encodes CDR1 SQVTM and CDR2 ANQGSEA. Trimming stripped 2 bases from V and 5 bases from J, with 12 bases between. This CDR3 is 13 amino acids long. In nucleotides, the CDR3 is TGCAGCGTTGAAACCTCCCTAGGGGAGACCCAGTACTTC. As protein: CSVETSLGETQYF.

In regard to this clonotype: One end of the junction fails to match germline, which may point to a read error. The chain employs TRBV5-1 and TRBJ2-7; D is undetermined. Germline CDR1 and CDR2: SGHRS and YFSETQ. The CDR3 has 14 residues. The CDR3 DNA reads as TGTGCCAGCAGCTTAGTATCAGGAACCTACGAGCAGTACTTC. Translation: CASSLVSGTYEQYF.

Notes on this clonotype: An end of the junction differs from the germline gene, which may be a read error. The chain has TRBV12-3 or TRBV12-4 and TRBJ2-3, with 15 bases lining up with TRBD2. This CDR3 has 16 residues. The CDR3 loop reads CASSLGLAGGPDAQYF. The CDR3 DNA sequence: TGTGCCAGCAGTTTGGGACTAGCGGGGGGACCAGATGCGCAGTATTTT.

CDR3 coding DNA: TGTGCCAGCAGCCAACACGAGTTTGGCTACACCTTC. It yields the protein CASSQHEFGYTF. The chain links TRBV9 to TRBJ1-2; no firm D call. This CDR3 region has 12 residues. The V end was cut by 4 bases, the J end by 7 bases, with 11 bases between. Germline V gene sequence: CDR1 SGDLS, CDR2 YYNGEE.

This clonotype was detected only a few times. The chain couples TRBV7-6 to TRBJ2-1; 9 bases are a match to TRBD1. The V gene end was trimmed by 3 bases and the J gene end by 4 bases; junction bases not matched to a gene: 10. The CDR3 runs to 17 residues. Germline CDR1 and CDR2: SGHVS and FNYEAQ. As DNA, the CDR3 is TGTGCCAGCAGCTTGGGACAGGGTCGGCGGGTTTACAATGAGCAGTTCTTC. It yields the protein CASSLGQGRRVYNEQFF.

A note on this clonotype: This may come from a read error, since a much larger clone is one base off. The chain joins TRBV5-1 to TRBJ2-5; possible D gene TRBD2, 5 bases. The J call is uncertain, as TRBJ2-7 better fits the DNA end. In germline, CDR1 is SGHRS, CDR2 YFSETQ. This CDR3 is 15 amino acids long. The CDR3: CASKHGLLPTYEQYF. CDR3 in DNA: TGCGCCAGCAAGCATGGACTGCTTCCAACCTACGAGCAGTACTTC.

As to this clonotype: Compared with germline, one end of the junction differs, possibly owing to a read error. The chain couples TRBV4-1 to TRBJ1-2; D uncertain. The germline gives CDR1 MGHRA, CDR2 YSYEKL. The CDR3 runs to 16 residues. In nucleotides, the CDR3 is TGCGCCAGCAGCCAAGTCCTCGGGTGGGCTAATTATGGCTACACCTTC. It yields the protein CASSQVLGWANYGYTF.

This clonotype was counted many times. Just one base apart from a much larger clone, this may be a read error. The V and J genes are TRBV12-3 or TRBV12-4 and TRBJ1-2, with TRBD1 as a possible D gene (5 bases). Trimming removed 2 bases from V and 9 bases from J, with 13 bases in between. The CDR3 is made up of 13 amino acids. As DNA, the CDR3 is TGTGCCAGCAGTTTATCTGGGGGTAGGAGCTACACCTTC. It is translated as CASSLSGGRSYTF.

The table lists this clonotype with a few counts. This chain links TRBV20-1 with TRBJ2-7, with 7 bases identical to TRBD1. Unmatched junction bases numbered 14, after V lost 6 bases and J lost 0 bases. CDR3 length: 16 amino acids. CDR1 DFQATT and CDR2 SNEGSKA come from the germline V gene (reference sequence). The chain's CDR3 is CSAHRGSDRASYEQYF. The CDR3, as DNA: TGCAGTGCCCATAGAGGATCTGACAGGGCCTCCTACGAGCAGTACTTC.

V gene TRBV12-5 combines with J gene TRBJ2-7, with D possibly being TRBD2 (5 bases). The DNA matches TRBJ2-5 better at its end, which makes the J call doubtful. Germline CDR1 LGHNT, CDR2 FRNRAP. CDR3 length: 17 amino acids. CDR3 sequence reads: CASGLVLGSTGSETQYF. CDR3 nucleotides: TGTGCTAGTGGTTTGGTACTTGGGTCGACGGGGTCAGAGACCCAGTACTTC.

The rearrangement joins TRBV3-1 to TRBJ2-2; 7 nucleotides align to TRBD2. Trimming at V came to 5 bases and at J to 3 bases, leaving 6 bases not matched to a gene. Per germline, CDR1 LGHDT and CDR2 YNNKEL (reference sequence). CDR3 length: 15 residues. Here the CDR3 DNA reads TGTGCCAGCAGCAAACGGGAGGTAGACACCGGGGAGCTGTTTTTT. This translates into CASSKREVDTGELFF.

V is TRBV29-1 and J is TRBJ2-3, with a possible D match to TRBD2 (7 bases). The length of the CDR3 is 16 residues. Trimming removed 8 bases at V and 3 bases at J, with 24 bases between. Germline assignment: CDR1 SQVTM and CDR2 ANQGSEA. In nucleotides, the CDR3 is TGCAGCTTGACGGGACCAGCGGGACAAGGGACAGATACGCAGTATTTT. As protein: CSLTGPAGQGTDTQYF.

The J gene is TRBJ1-1, the V gene TRBV3-1; 11 bases fit TRBD1. V shed 3 bases and J 5 bases; nucleotides not matched to a gene: 5. Germline CDR1 is LGHDT and CDR2 is YNNKEL (reference sequence). The CDR3 covers 15 residues. The CDR3 protein is CASSQRTGGFTEAFF. CDR3 nucleotides: TGTGCCAGCAGCCAGAGGACAGGGGGCTTTACTGAAGCTTTCTTT.

This clonotype was observed a handful of times. V and J are TRBV10-1 and TRBJ2-3, with 7 bases matching TRBD2. This CDR3 is built from 16 residues. The germline V gene encodes CDR1 WNHNN and CDR2 SYGVQD (reference sequence). V trimming: 8 bases; J trimming: 3 bases; junction bases outside the gene matches: 14. The CDR3 bases are TGCGCCAGCTCCATGAGTCCCGGCGGGAGTACAGATACGCAGTATTTT. Amino acid sequence: CASSMSPGGSTDTQYF.

The rearrangement uses TRBV20-1 and TRBJ1-5, with a tentative D call TRBD1 (5 bases). The length of the CDR3 is 15 residues. CDR1 is DFQATT and CDR2 is SNEGSKA in the germline V gene (reference sequence). V was cut by 6 bases and J by 0 bases, with 15 bases left in between. CDR3 DNA: TGCAGTGCCCCAACCGGGACCTATAGCAATCAGCCCCAGCATTTT. This translates into CSAPTGTYSNQPQHF.

The CDR3 DNA is TGCAGCGTCGGGAGGGGGTCAAGACATGAGCAGTTCTTC. Amino acid sequence: CSVGRGSRHEQFF. This chain links TRBV29-1 with TRBJ2-1, with 8 positions matching TRBD2. The V gene's germline CDR1 is SQVTM and CDR2 ANQGSEA. CDR3 length equals 13 residues. V shed 6 bases, J shed 8 bases, and the junction held 9 bases outside the gene matches.

This clonotype has ten or more counts. CDR3 sequence (DNA): TGTGCCAGCAGTCCGGGGACTAGCGGTTCCTACGAGCAGTACTTC. Translated, it gives CASSPGTSGSYEQYF. The chain employs TRBV27 and TRBJ2-7; 11 bases match TRBD2. The germline V gene encodes CDR1 MNHEY and CDR2 SMNVEV (reference sequence). J was trimmed by 1 base and V by 5 bases; bases with no gene match: 4. The CDR3 loop spans 15 amino acids.

Note on this clonotype: Its ends do not fully match the called genes, so a read error is possible. V and J are TRBV5-6 and TRBJ2-1; TRBD1 agrees at 9 bases. The CDR3 is 15 amino acids. Germline CDR1 reads SGHDT; CDR2 reads YYEEEE. The CDR3 DNA is TGTGCCGGCAGCCGCGGACAGGGGTATAGCAATGAGCAGTTCTTC. Its protein is CAGSRGQGYSNEQFF.

This chain joins TRBV7-2 and TRBJ2-7; D ambiguous. Per the germline V gene, CDR1 is SGHTA and CDR2 is FQGNSA. V lost 2 bases and J lost 2, with 13 bases in between. The CDR3 is made up of 15 amino acids. CDR3 protein: CASSLTRGGPYEQYF. DNA for the CDR3: TGTGCCAGCAGCTTAACACGAGGTGGGCCCTACGAGCAGTACTTC.

This clonotype appeared a few times. The rearrangement uses TRBV7-6 and TRBJ2-7, with D hard to call. The germline V and J ends were trimmed by 3 bases and 7 bases, with 13 bases remaining between them. Germline CDR1 and CDR2: SGHVS and FNYEAQ. The CDR3 spans 13 residues. The CDR3 loop reads CASSLGVSQEQYF. CDR3 bases: TGTGCCAGCAGCTTGGGTGTTAGCCAGGAGCAGTACTTC.